This T cell receptor (beta chain) was captured by sequencing in a study of shared clonotypes between healthy human individuals. Notes on the study in general: The generation probabilities recorded for non-shared clonotypes fell below those of clonotypes shared by all four donors.

Germline values: CDR1 SGHTA, CDR2 FQGTGA. Trimming shortened V by 2 bases and J by 8 bases, and 15 bases separated the two germline ends. This CDR3 spans 14 amino acids. Assay: immunoSEQ multiplex PCR; the TCRdb copy retains only in-frame clones and omits some. The profile covers under 1,100,000 clones, with roughly 80% appearing a single time and 1.4% to 1.5% taken by the ten largest. This clone is a singleton in its sample. Its antigen remains unidentified. Sequencing was performed on memory CD4+ T cells sorted from blood. Subset noted: CD45RA-negative fraction. The rearrangement joins TRBV7-3 to TRBJ1-2, with D possibly being TRBD1 (5 bases). This clonotype was sampled from a young man in good health. Here the CDR3 reads CASSLAQTVGGYTF. The CDR3, as DNA: TGTGCCAGCAGCTTAGCGCAGACAGTTGGAGGCTACACCTTC.